Presented here are 14 T cell receptor beta chains from one specimen sequenced in a study of cytotoxic CD8 clonotypes in ibrutinib-treated CLL (dated by TCRdb to 2020 to 2022). The receptor library was made with the immunoSEQ multiplex PCR assay. TCRdb stores this immuneACCESS table with in-frame sequences only. Part of the clones is absent; in the studies checked, under half of the shortfall reflects unresolved V genes, and no reason is known for the rest. The sample table contains roughly 200,000 clones; only one count was recorded for more than 65% of them. The ten top clones hold 5.9% of the sample. Taken with the paper, the label for time point translates to: more than 10 months on ibrutinib. This specimen consisted of PBMCs, obtained after 12 months of ibrutinib treatment. Source of these receptors: a human donor with chronic lymphocytic leukemia.

The rearrangement links TRBV7-2 to TRBJ1-1, with D possibly matching TRBD1 (5 bases). The ends were cut back, 5 bases at V and 1 base at J, with 14 bases in the middle. Germline values: CDR1 SGHTA, CDR2 FQGNSA. The CDR3 sequence is 15 residues long. In DNA, the CDR3 is TGTGCCAGCAGCCGTAGGTCGGGGGAGAACACTGAAGCTTTCTTT. This sequence encodes CASSRRSGENTEAFF.

The genes are TRBV7-2 and TRBJ2-2; D gene unclear. The germline CDR1 and CDR2 sequences are SGHTA and FQGNSA. Trimming removed 5 bases at V and 5 bases at J, with 12 bases between. The CDR3 spans 14 residues. The DNA of the CDR3 is TGTGCCAGCAGCCTGGGCTTGGGTACCGGGGAGCTGTTTTTT. This encodes CASSLGLGTGELFF. Using reference TRBV7-2 and TRBJ2-2 for the parts outside the CDR3, the full variable domain is GAGVSQSPSNKVTEKGKDVELRCDPISGHTALYWYRQSLGQGLEFLIYFQGNSAPDKSGLPSDRFSAERTGGSVSTLTIQRTQQEDSAVYLCASSLGLGTGELFFGEGSRLTVL.

The CDR3 bases are TGTGCCTGGGAATTAGGGAACTACGAGCAGTACTTC. Translated, it gives CAWELGNYEQYF. The chain carries TRBV30 and TRBJ2-7; D call uncertain. The V end lost 5 bases, the J end lost 3 bases, and 11 bases lay between the germline ends. From germline, CDR1 is GTSNPN and CDR2 SVGIG (reference sequence). CDR3 size: 12 residues.

The chain is built from TRBV5-6 and TRBJ1-6, with 10 bases matching TRBD1. Germline V CDR1 and CDR2: SGHDT, YYEEEE. The CDR3 consists of 17 residues. V gave up 5 bases and J gave up 0 bases; unmatched junction bases: 5. CDR3 nucleotides: TGTGCCAGCAGGGGACAGGGGACGAGCTCCTATAATTCACCCCTCCACTTT. It is translated as CASRGQGTSSYNSPLHF. Combining the CDR3 with reference TRBV5-6 and TRBJ1-6 gives the whole variable domain DAGVTQSPTHLIKTRGQQVTLRCSPKSGHDTVSWYQQALGQGPQFIFQYYEEEERQRGNFPDRFSGHQFPNYSSELNVNALLLGDSALYLCASRGQGTSSYNSPLHFGNGTRLTVT.

V is TRBV5-1 and J is TRBJ2-1, with 11 bases matching TRBD2. The germline CDR1 and CDR2 sequences are SGHRS and YFSETQ. The V segment lost 4 bases and the J segment 8 bases; nucleotides outside the gene matches: 8. This CDR3 is built from 15 residues. The CDR3 spells CASSHSGGAVHEQFF. CDR3 in DNA: TGCGCCAGCAGCCATAGCGGGGGGGCCGTACATGAGCAGTTCTTC.

This clone was counted only a few times. The chain joins TRBV30 to TRBJ2-5; the match to TRBD2 covers 8 bases. Germline lookup yields CDR1 GTSNPN and CDR2 SVGIG (reference sequence). The CDR3 consists of 12 residues. The trim removed 5 bases at V and 1 base at J, leaving 0 bases unmatched. In DNA, the CDR3 is TGTGCCTGGGGACTAGCCCAAGAGACCCAGTACTTC. Translation gives CAWGLAQETQYF.

The chain recombines TRBV9 with TRBJ1-1; D is ambiguous. V lost 4 bases and J lost 1, with 20 bases in between. The CDR3 extends over 17 amino acids. Germline CDR1 SGDLS, CDR2 YYNGEE. CDR3 sequence reads: CASSTYPTVGGNTEAFF. The CDR3 DNA sequence: TGTGCCAGCAGCACCTACCCCACGGTTGGTGGGAACACTGAAGCTTTCTTT.

The V and J genes are TRBV6-5 and TRBJ1-2; D is unresolved. The V gene's germline CDR1 is MNHEY and CDR2 SVGAGI. The CDR3 runs to 14 residues. V was trimmed by 0 bases and J by 8 bases, leaving 13 bases between them. CDR3 in DNA: TGTGCCAGCAGTTACTCCCTCACCAAGGGAGGCTACACCTTC. Translation: CASSYSLTKGGYTF.

The V call is TRBV27, the J call TRBJ2-2; no definite D call. Trimming took off 5 bases at V and 6 bases at J, with 19 bases between the two ends. The germline gives CDR1 MNHEY, CDR2 SMNVEV (reference sequence). This CDR3 region has 16 residues. CDR3 in amino acids: CASSTTGSHFSGELFF. In DNA, the CDR3 is TGTGCCAGCAGTACAACCGGGTCCCACTTCTCCGGGGAGCTGTTTTTT.

Here the CDR3 reads CASSLGAGLNYGYTF. The CDR3 DNA reads TGTGCCAGCAGCTTAGGGGCAGGGCTCAACTATGGCTACACCTTC. The chain employs TRBV11-1 and TRBJ1-2; D possibly corresponds to TRBD1 (5 bases). CDR1 and CDR2 from the germline V gene are SGHAT and FQDESV (reference sequence). The CDR3 has 15 amino acids. The V and J ends lost 1 base and 2 bases respectively, with 11 bases between them.

The gene calls are TRBV20-1 and TRBJ2-1; 8 positions agree with TRBD2. Germline V gene data show CDR1 as DFQATT and CDR2 as SNEGSKA (reference sequence). The CDR3 totals 11 residues. J was trimmed by 8 bases and V by 5 bases; bases with no gene match: 2. The CDR3 bases are TGCAGTGCTCGACTAGCGCATGAGCAGTTCTTC. Translated, it gives CSARLAHEQFF.

By sample share, this clone is medium-sized. V usage is TRBV30 and J usage is TRBJ1-1; 7 bases align to TRBD1. This CDR3 comprises 14 residues. With V trimmed by 2 bases and J by 0 bases, 3 bases remained unmatched. Germline-derived CDR1 and CDR2 are GTSNPN and SVGIG (reference sequence). The CDR3 bases are TGTGCCTGGAGTAAAGGGACAGTGAACACTGAAGCTTTCTTT. Encoded protein: CAWSKGTVNTEAFF.

In DNA, the CDR3 is TGCAGCGTTGAAGTTGGCGCTGAAAACATTCAGTACTTC. Amino acids: CSVEVGAENIQYF. The chain is built from TRBV29-1 and TRBJ2-4; no definite D call. The CDR3 extends over 13 amino acids. V was pared by 1 base and J by 5 bases, with 9 bases between. Germline loops: CDR1 SQVTM, CDR2 ANQGSEA.

This clone was detected a few times. The rearrangement joins TRBV7-9 to TRBJ2-3; D possibly corresponds to TRBD1 (6 bases). Germline lookup yields CDR1 SEHNR and CDR2 FQNEAQ (reference sequence). V was shortened by 7 bases and J by 2 bases, with 10 bases between the two germline ends. CDR3 length equals 13 residues. DNA of the CDR3: TGTGCCAGCAAAAACAGGGACACAGATACGCAGTATTTT. Protein sequence: CASKNRDTDTQYF.